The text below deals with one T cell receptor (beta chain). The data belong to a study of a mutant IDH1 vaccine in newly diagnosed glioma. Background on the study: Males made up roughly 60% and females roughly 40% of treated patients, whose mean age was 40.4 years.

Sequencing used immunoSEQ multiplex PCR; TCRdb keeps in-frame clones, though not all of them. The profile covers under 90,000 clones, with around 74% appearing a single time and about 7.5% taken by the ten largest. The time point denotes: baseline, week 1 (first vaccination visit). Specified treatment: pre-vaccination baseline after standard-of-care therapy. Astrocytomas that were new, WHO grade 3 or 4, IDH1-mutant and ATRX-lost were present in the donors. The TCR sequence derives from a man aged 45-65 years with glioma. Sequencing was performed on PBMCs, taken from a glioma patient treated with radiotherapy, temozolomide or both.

CDR3 sequence (DNA): TGTGCCAGCAGTCTCCTTCAACAGGGCCTGATAACCGACGAGCAGTACTTC. Amino acids: CASSLLQQGLITDEQYF. The chain carries TRBV28 and TRBJ2-7; possibly TRBD1 for D (6 bases). The CDR3 totals 17 residues. Germline values: CDR1 MDHEN, CDR2 SYDVKM. Trimming stripped 5 bases from V and 5 bases from J, with 25 bases between.